This T cell receptor beta chain was found in a study of blood T cell repertoires in COVID-19. Across the study: Each recovered donor of Cohort 3 presented with two negative PCRs, clearance, or symptom resolution. COVID-19 samples from acute and convalescent phases originated in the United States, Italy and Spain.

CDR1 is MNHEY and CDR2 is SMNVEV in the germline V gene (reference sequence). The CDR3 extends over 17 amino acids. Trimming stripped 4 bases from V and 8 bases from J, with 23 bases between. TCRdb keeps only in-frame clones here, not all; method: immunoSEQ multiplex PCR. The sample yields around 290,000 clones, 88% seen once. Enrolled through a virtual design, the participants were between roughly 18 and 100 years of age and came from about two dozen US areas. Self-reported history from a screening survey and questionnaire set each donor's cohort. V usage is TRBV27 and J usage is TRBJ2-2; the D gene is possibly TRBD2 (7 bases). Source material: PBMCs or T cells enriched from blood (not recorded which). This sequence originates from a woman aged 55-69 years in a cohort exposed to, infected with or recovered from COVID-19 (not recorded which). The CDR3 protein is CASSSFPGLSRGGELFF. DNA for the CDR3: TGTGCCAGCAGTTCTTTTCCGGGACTATCTAGGGGGGGGGAGCTGTTTTTT.